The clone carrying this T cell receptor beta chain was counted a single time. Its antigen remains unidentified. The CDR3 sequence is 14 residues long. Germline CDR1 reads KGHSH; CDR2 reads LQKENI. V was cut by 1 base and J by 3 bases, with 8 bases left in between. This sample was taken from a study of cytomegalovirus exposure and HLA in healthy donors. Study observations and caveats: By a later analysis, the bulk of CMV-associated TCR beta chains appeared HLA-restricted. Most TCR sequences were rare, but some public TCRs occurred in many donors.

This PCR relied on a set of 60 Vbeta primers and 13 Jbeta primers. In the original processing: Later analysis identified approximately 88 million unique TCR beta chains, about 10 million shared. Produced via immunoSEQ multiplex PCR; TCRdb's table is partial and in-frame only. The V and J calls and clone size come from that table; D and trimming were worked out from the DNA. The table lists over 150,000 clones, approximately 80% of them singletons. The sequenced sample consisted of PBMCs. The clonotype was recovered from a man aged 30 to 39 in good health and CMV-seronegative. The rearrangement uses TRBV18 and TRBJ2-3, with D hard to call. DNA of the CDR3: TGTGCCAGCTCACCACGGCAACAGACAGATACGCAGTATTTT. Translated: CASSPRQQTDTQYF.